This paragraph covers one T cell receptor beta chain sequence. Antigen specificity is unknown. The CDR3 is made up of 14 amino acids. From germline, CDR1 is SGHTA and CDR2 FQGNSA. Trimming stripped 2 bases from V and 0 bases from J, with 4 bases between. These data are taken from a study of T cell responses to AZD1222 COVID-19 vaccine. Study-wide findings and caveats: Vaccine-related CD4 TCRs covered spike, predominating at 160-218 and 743-854. Spike-specific TCR breadth and depth grew following two AZD1222 doses. Just a handful of AZD1222 recipients tested seropositive at baseline. Among the donors, most were white British and more were female, and clonal diversity was possibly underestimated.

Clones were read by immunoSEQ multiplex PCR, and TCRdb kept only the in-frame ones, dropping some. The sample has 110,000 to 150,000 clones; 92% are singletons. The source of this sequence is an adult who received the AZD1222 COVID-19 vaccine. This chain joins TRBV7-2 and TRBJ2-2; D unresolved. Sequencing was performed on peripheral blood, taken 28 days after the second AZD1222 dose. CDR3 nucleotide sequence: TGTGCCAGCAGCTTATTTCCGAACACCGGGGAGCTGTTTTTT. Protein: CASSLFPNTGELFF.